One and the same sample provided the 29 T cell receptor beta chains below, sequenced in a study of T-cell memory formation after mild COVID-19 (dated by TCRdb to the early 2020s). The protocol used for the library was 5' RACE. TCRdb records Illumina NovaSeq 6000 as the sequencer. The public sequencing data were trimmed at Q25 with fastp and processed into clonotypes with MiXCR by TCRdb, which kept only in-frame beta chains. Under each unique CDR3 protein, matching rows form one entry showing the most common genes and DNA. The sample table shows around 310,000 distinct CDR3 sequences, and 14% are seen once. The ten largest clones add up to roughly 21% of the sample. The sequenced sample was PBMCs or a T cell subset sorted from them (not recorded which). The receptors here all came from a man younger than 30 who had mild COVID-19 (a few samples of this study predate the infection). The sample titles of this study are shuffled in the database, so cell type and time point are left out; the donor was told from shared clones.

The chain combines TRBV24-1 with TRBJ2-5; 9 bases are shared with TRBD1. After removal of 7 bases from V and 4 bases from J, the junction contained 9 bases not matched to a gene. The CDR3 sequence is 15 residues long. In germline, CDR1 is KGHDR, CDR2 SFDVKD. The DNA of the CDR3 is TGTGCCACCAGCGCTACGGGACAGGGTCGAGAGACCCAGTACTTC. Protein sequence: CATSATGQGRETQYF.

Note on this clonotype: This CDR3 is missing its conserved last phenylalanine or tryptophan, likely due to a read error. The chain links TRBV11-3 to TRBJ2-5; D is perhaps TRBD1 (6 bases). The CDR3 has 16 amino acids. Trimming cost V 5 bases and J 4 bases, with 20 bases left between them. Germline CDR1 reads SGHNT; CDR2 reads YENEEA. The CDR3 reads CASSPYPQGGRETQYL. In DNA form, the CDR3 reads TGTGCCAGCAGCCCATATCCACAGGGTGGGCGAGAGACCCAGTACTTA.

This clonotype appeared a few times. The chain uses TRBV7-8 and TRBJ1-5; D possibly corresponds to TRBD1 (5 bases). The CDR3 loop spans 15 amino acids. Germline V lookup: CDR1 SGHVS, CDR2 FQNEAQ. V was trimmed by 4 bases and J by 6 bases, leaving 16 bases between them. The chain's CDR3 is CASSSFQGPSQPQHF. CDR3 in DNA: TGTGCCAGCAGCTCGTTCCAGGGCCCAAGTCAGCCCCAGCATTTT.

The chain has TRBV7-2 and TRBJ1-1; no clear D gene. This CDR3 has 13 residues. The germline V gene encodes CDR1 SGHTA and CDR2 FQGNSA. Trimming shortened V by 5 bases and J by 1 base, and 8 bases separated the two germline ends. CDR3 loop: CASSVDPNTEAFF. For the CDR3, the DNA is TGTGCCAGCAGCGTCGACCCGAACACTGAAGCTTTCTTT.

In its sample, this clonotype was seen a few times. This chain uses TRBV3-1 with TRBJ2-3, with 11 nucleotides matching TRBD1. The CDR3 runs to 17 residues. CDR1 and CDR2 from the germline V gene are LGHDT and YNNKEL (reference sequence). Trimming took 1 base from V and 3 from J; bases not matched to a gene: 6. CDR3 sequence reads: CASSQVFGTGGTDTQYF. The CDR3 bases are TGTGCCAGCAGCCAAGTGTTTGGGACAGGGGGAACAGATACGCAGTATTTT.

In its sample, this clonotype was seen many times. The junction departs from germline at one end; a sequencing error may be responsible. The rearrangement links TRBV7-2 to TRBJ1-5; D not certain. Germline CDR1 SGHTA, CDR2 FQGNSA. The CDR3 spans 13 residues. This chain's CDR3 is CASSLARDQPQHF. For the CDR3, the DNA is TGTGCCAGCAGTTTAGCTCGGGATCAGCCCCAGCATTTT. Filled out from reference TRBV7-2 and TRBJ1-5, the complete variable domain reads GAGVSQSPSNKVTEKGKDVELRCDPISGHTALYWYRQSLGQGLEFLIYFQGNSAPDKSGLPSDRFSAERTGGSVSTLTIQRTQQEDSAVYLCASSLARDQPQHFGDGTRLSIL.

The chain uses TRBV5-1 and TRBJ2-1, with D possibly matching TRBD1 (5 bases). The germline CDR1 and CDR2 sequences are SGHRS and YFSETQ. Deletions cut 6 bases from V and 4 bases from J, with 17 bases between. The CDR3 extends over 15 amino acids. The CDR3 spells CASKLVSDSYNEQFF. CDR3 in DNA: TGCGCCAGCAAGCTTGTATCTGACAGTTACAATGAGCAGTTCTTC.

The table lists this clonotype with a few counts. The rearrangement joins TRBV23-1 to TRBJ2-5; D gene uncertain. TRBV23-1 is an ORF, with its function uncertain. The CDR3 has 15 amino acids. Trimming cost V 2 bases and J 1 base, with 11 bases left between them. The CDR3 sequence is CASSQRVSPQETQYF. CDR3 DNA: TGCGCCAGCAGTCAAAGGGTCTCCCCCCAAGAGACCCAGTACTTC.

This clonotype has a handful of counts. This chain links TRBV14 with TRBJ2-1; a weak D match, TRBD2 (5 bases). Germline CDR1 reads SGHDN; CDR2 reads FVKESK. The V end was cut by 0 bases, the J end by 0 bases, with 12 bases between. The CDR3 loop spans 17 amino acids. Written as DNA, the CDR3 is TGTGCCAGCAGCCAAGATCGGGGAGCTAGCTCCTACAATGAGCAGTTCTTC. As protein: CASSQDRGASSYNEQFF.

Many counts were recorded for this clonotype. The V call is TRBV5-1, the J call TRBJ1-1, with D perhaps TRBD1 (5 bases). Trimming pared 0 bases from V and 4 bases from J, leaving 10 bases between. CDR3 length: 14 amino acids. CDR1 and CDR2 from the germline V gene are SGHRS and YFSETQ. CDR3 in DNA: TGCGCCAGCAGCTTGGGGGGGGAAAGCACTGAAGCTTTCTTT. As protein: CASSLGGESTEAFF.

The chain employs TRBV12-3 or TRBV12-4 and TRBJ2-3, with 8 bases matching TRBD1. V dropped 6 bases and J dropped 0; count of bases not matched to a gene: 5. The CDR3 is 15 residues long. CDR3 sequence: CASSTTGGSTDTQYF. The CDR3 coding sequence is TGTGCCAGCAGCACTACAGGGGGTAGCACAGATACGCAGTATTTT.

The chain joins TRBV7-8 to TRBJ1-1; tentative D call: TRBD1 (6 bases). Germline V gives CDR1 SGHVS, CDR2 FQNEAQ. The CDR3 is 15 amino acids. The V and J ends lost 5 bases and 7 bases respectively, with 20 bases between them. CDR3 residues: CASSHRARETGEAFF. The CDR3 DNA follows: TGTGCCAGCAGCCACAGGGCAAGGGAAACTGGTGAAGCTTTCTTT.

This clonotype has a count of ten or more. This sequence joins TRBV9 and TRBJ2-7; a weak D match, TRBD1 (6 bases). The CDR3 is made up of 16 amino acids. V was pared by 1 base and J by 2 bases, with 16 bases between. The germline V gene has CDR1 SGDLS and CDR2 YYNGEE. The CDR3 DNA reads as TGTGCCAGCAGCGTAAGACCACGGGACAAGACCTACGAGCAGTACTTC. Translating gives CASSVRPRDKTYEQYF.

There are a few counts of this clonotype. This chain connects TRBV7-2 to TRBJ2-1; 12 positions agree with TRBD2. CDR3 size: 16 residues. Germline CDR1 and CDR2: SGHTA and FQGNSA. Germline trimming cut 5 bases from V and 5 bases from J; bases unmatched to any gene: 7. The chain's CDR3 is CASSRRTSGINNEQFF. The CDR3 DNA is TGTGCCAGCAGCCGGAGGACTAGCGGGATAAACAATGAGCAGTTCTTC.

This clonotype was seen more than once but under ten times. The rearrangement uses TRBV5-1 and TRBJ2-7, with TRBD1 matching over 8 bases. The CDR3 totals 13 residues. CDR1 and CDR2 from the germline V gene are SGHRS and YFSETQ. Unmatched junction bases numbered 0, after V lost 0 bases and J lost 4 bases. The CDR3 loop is CASSLGTGYEQYF. The CDR3 nucleotides are TGCGCCAGCAGCTTGGGGACAGGGTACGAGCAGTACTTC.

The chain combines TRBV7-3 with TRBJ2-1; D ambiguous. Germline CDR1 SGHTA, CDR2 FQGTGA. This CDR3 has 12 amino acids. Between the trimmed V and J ends, which lost 1 base and 8 bases, there was a span of 6 bases. CDR3: CASSLIGDEQFF. The CDR3 DNA is TGTGCCAGCAGCTTAATTGGGGATGAGCAGTTCTTC.

At least ten counts were recorded for this clonotype. The V gene is TRBV27, the J gene TRBJ2-7; 7 bases map to TRBD1. V lost 4 bases, J lost 3 bases, and 6 bases stayed unmatched. The CDR3 contains 14 residues. Germline CDR1 and CDR2: MNHEY and SMNVEV (reference sequence). CDR3 sequence: CASSYRDSYYEQYF. The CDR3 nucleotides read TGTGCCAGCAGTTACCGGGACAGCTACTACGAGCAGTACTTC.

V usage is TRBV6-2 or TRBV6-3 and J usage is TRBJ2-4; D gene unclear. The CDR3 length is 14 residues. Germline values: CDR1 MNHEY, CDR2 SVGEGT. V was pared by 2 bases and J by 8 bases, with 13 bases between. For the CDR3, the DNA is TGTGCCAGCAGTTACACCGAGACGGTCGACATTCAGTACTTC. Translated: CASSYTETVDIQYF.

The chain links TRBV12-1 to TRBJ2-1. TRBV12-1 is given as a pseudogene. CDR3 size: 15 residues. In DNA, the CDR3 is TGTGCCAGCAGCTTTGGTGTGTGGCCGGAGAATGAGCAGTTCTTC. Translation: CASSFGVWPENEQFF.

This clonotype showed up just a few times. J is TRBJ2-1 and V is TRBV9; D unresolved. With 0 bases removed from V and 6 bases from J, the gap between germline ends came to 10 bases. The CDR3 is 14 residues long. Germline loops: CDR1 SGDLS, CDR2 YYNGEE. CDR3 protein: CASSVGRAFNEQFF. Here the CDR3 DNA reads TGTGCCAGCAGCGTAGGGAGAGCTTTCAATGAGCAGTTCTTC.

This clonotype was found a few times. The CDR3: CATSSAGTLAKNIQYF. The CDR3 coding sequence is TGTGCCACCAGCAGCGCCGGGACATTAGCCAAAAACATTCAGTACTTC. The chain recombines TRBV15 with TRBJ2-4, with a weak D call TRBD1 (6 bases). The germline CDR1 and CDR2 sequences are LNHNV and YYDKDF (reference sequence). V lost 3 bases, J lost 0 bases, and 12 bases lay in between. The CDR3 has 16 amino acids.

V gene TRBV10-3 combines with J gene TRBJ1-6; perhaps TRBD1 as D (5 bases). There are 14 residues in the CDR3. Germline V gene sequence: CDR1 ENHRY, CDR2 SYGVKD. V was trimmed by 8 bases and J by 10 bases, leaving 18 bases between them. CDR3 residues: CAIGPPWPGSPLHF. Here the CDR3 DNA reads TGTGCCATCGGCCCACCCTGGCCAGGGTCACCCCTCCACTTT.

This clonotype was seen more than once but under ten times. The chain joins TRBV4-1 to TRBJ1-4; D uncertain. CDR1 is MGHRA, CDR2 YSYEKL, per germline. The CDR3 has 14 residues. Between the trimmed V and J ends, which lost 8 bases and 2 bases, there was a span of 12 bases. Here the CDR3 reads CASRRTGTNEKLFF. Written as DNA, the CDR3 is TGCGCCAGCCGAAGGACGGGGACTAATGAAAAACTGTTTTTT.

The chain recombines TRBV5-1 with TRBJ2-7, with 10 bases that match TRBD1. Trimming at V came to 3 bases and at J to 0 bases, leaving 6 bases not matched to a gene. CDR1 and CDR2 from the germline V gene are SGHRS and YFSETQ. The CDR3 covers 16 residues. The CDR3 DNA reads TGCGCCAGCAGCTGGGGACAGGGGACGGACTCCTACGAGCAGTACTTC. Encoded protein: CASSWGQGTDSYEQYF.

The rearrangement joins TRBV5-1 to TRBJ2-7; TRBD2 agrees at 10 bases. Germline CDR1 reads SGHRS; CDR2 reads YFSETQ. With V trimmed by 4 bases and J by 0 bases, 10 bases remained unmatched. CDR3 length: 17 amino acids. In nucleotides, the CDR3 is TGCGCCAGCAGCATAACCTTAGCGGGGGGCAGCTCCTACGAGCAGTACTTC. The encoded protein is CASSITLAGGSSYEQYF.

This clonotype occurred once. The missing conserved phenylalanine or tryptophan at the end of this CDR3 makes a read error likely. DNA for the CDR3: TGTGCCAGCAGCCAGTCAGGGGGCTCCATCGAGCAGTACTTA. This sequence encodes CASSQSGGSIEQYL. The chain uses TRBV11-2 and TRBJ2-7; 8 nucleotides line up with TRBD1. The J segment lost 6 bases and the V segment lost 5 bases, leaving 9 bases of the junction unmatched. Germline lookup yields CDR1 SGHAT and CDR2 FQNNGV. This CDR3 has 14 amino acids.

This clonotype came up a few times. CDR3 DNA sequence: TGCGCCAGCAGCCCGAGAACCGCAGACAGGCGGATAGGCTACACCTTC. Translated, it gives CASSPRTADRRIGYTF. The genes are TRBV4-1 and TRBJ1-2; weak D call: TRBD1 (6 bases). The germline gives CDR1 MGHRA, CDR2 YSYEKL. Trimming took 4 bases from V and 8 from J, leaving 23 bases between them. The CDR3 is 16 residues long.

The V call is TRBV5-1, the J call TRBJ1-1; 7 bases agree with TRBD1. The trim removed 4 bases at V and 4 bases at J, leaving 10 bases unmatched. Germline CDR1 and CDR2: SGHRS and YFSETQ. There are 15 residues in the CDR3. The CDR3 DNA is TGCGCCAGCAGCCCGGCGCGGGCAGGGGGCACTGAAGCTTTCTTT. It yields the protein CASSPARAGGTEAFF.

The chain couples TRBV28 to TRBJ2-7, with TRBD1 matching 9 bases. The CDR3 totals 14 residues. J gave up 2 bases and V 5 bases, and 4 bases lay outside the gene matches. Germline CDR1 MDHEN, CDR2 SYDVKM. DNA of the CDR3: TGTGCCAGCAGTCCCCGGGACAGGGCCTACGAGCAGTACGTC. The encoded protein is CASSPRDRAYEQYV.